Given below is one T cell receptor beta chain in context. Being one base from a much bigger clone, this may be a read error. The CDR3 length is 13 residues. Germline CDR1 reads SGHKS; CDR2 reads YYEKEE (reference sequence). V was clipped by 4 bases and J by 8 bases, with 14 bases between them. This sample's RNA came from whole unsorted tissue. This non-tumor lung sample came from over 3 cm beyond the tumor edge. Three rounds of nested PCR, following a modified ARM-PCR protocol, produced the TCRbeta library. MiXCR was run by TCRdb on the multiplex PCR reads, yielding one entry per CDR3 protein. The table includes about 76,000 distinct CDR3 sequences, approximately 81% detected once. The data were obtained in a study of tumor and adjacent non-tumor tissue in lung cancer.

The chain combines TRBV5-5 with TRBJ2-3, with D hard to call. Sequencing used distant non-tumor lung tissue. The TCR comes from a man aged 60-69 years with non-small cell lung cancer. CDR3: CASSAPGPGTQYF. The CDR3 nucleotides read TGTGCCAGCAGCGCGCCGGGTCCAGGTACGCAGTATTTT. Together with reference TRBV5-5 and TRBJ2-3, the CDR3 gives the full variable domain: DAGVTQSPTHLIKTRGQQVTLRCSPISGHKSVSWYQQVLGQGPQFIFQYYEKEERGRGNFPDRFSARQFPNYSSELNVNALLLGDSALYLCASSAPGPGTQYFGPGTRLTVL.